This TCR beta chain stems from a study of shared clonotypes between healthy human individuals. Overall study findings and caveats: Among donors, sharing of clonotypes was expected to be affected by sequencing depth.

CDR1 and CDR2 from the germline V gene are SNHLY and FYNNEI. CDR3 length: 15 residues. With V trimmed by 2 bases and J by 5 bases, 6 bases remained unmatched. Some clones are missing from TCRdb's copy, which holds only in-frame ones; the method was immunoSEQ multiplex PCR. The sample consists of around 2.1 million clones, 95% of them appearing once. Donors were healthy HIV-negative adults without recently reported acute infections or vaccinations. This clone was picked up one time. The antigen is not known. The source material was naive CD4+ T cells sorted from blood. Subset here: CD45RA+ positively selected. V gene TRBV2 combines with J gene TRBJ2-7; 10 bases are a match to TRBD1. The sequence was obtained from a man aged 18 to 29 in good health. CDR3 in amino acids: CASSERATGGHEQYF. The CDR3, as DNA: TGTGCCAGCAGTGAAAGGGCGACAGGGGGCCACGAGCAGTACTTC.